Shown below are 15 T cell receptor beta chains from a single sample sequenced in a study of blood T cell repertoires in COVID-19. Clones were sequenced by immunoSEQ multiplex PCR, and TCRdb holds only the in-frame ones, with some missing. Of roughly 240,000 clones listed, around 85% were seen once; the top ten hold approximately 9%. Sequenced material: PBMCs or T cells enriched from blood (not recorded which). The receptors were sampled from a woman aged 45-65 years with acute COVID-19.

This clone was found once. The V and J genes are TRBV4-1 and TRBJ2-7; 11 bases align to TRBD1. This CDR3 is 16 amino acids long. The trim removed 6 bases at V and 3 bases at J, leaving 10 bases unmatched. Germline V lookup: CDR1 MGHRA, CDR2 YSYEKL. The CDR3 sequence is CASSPLGTGGNYEQYF. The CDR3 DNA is TGCGCCAGCAGTCCACTCGGGACAGGGGGAAACTACGAGCAGTACTTC.

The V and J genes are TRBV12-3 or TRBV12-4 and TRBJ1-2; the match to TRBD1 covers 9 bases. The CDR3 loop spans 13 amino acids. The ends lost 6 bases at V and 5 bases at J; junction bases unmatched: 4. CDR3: CASRTGGSYGYTF. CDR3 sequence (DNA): TGTGCCAGCAGGACAGGGGGGAGTTATGGCTACACCTTC.

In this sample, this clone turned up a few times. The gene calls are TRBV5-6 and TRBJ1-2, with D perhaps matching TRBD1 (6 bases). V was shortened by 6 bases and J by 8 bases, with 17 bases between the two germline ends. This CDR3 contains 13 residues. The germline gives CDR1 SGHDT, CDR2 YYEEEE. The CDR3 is CASTPRGQGGYTF. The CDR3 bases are TGTGCCAGCACCCCGAGGGGCCAGGGGGGCTACACCTTC.

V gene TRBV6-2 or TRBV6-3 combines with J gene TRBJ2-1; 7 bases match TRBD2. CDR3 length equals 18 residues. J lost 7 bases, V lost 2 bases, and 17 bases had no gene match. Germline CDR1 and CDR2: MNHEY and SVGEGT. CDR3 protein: CASSYPTSTSFGRNEQFF. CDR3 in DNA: TGTGCCAGCAGTTACCCGACCTCAACTAGCTTCGGGAGGAATGAGCAGTTCTTC.

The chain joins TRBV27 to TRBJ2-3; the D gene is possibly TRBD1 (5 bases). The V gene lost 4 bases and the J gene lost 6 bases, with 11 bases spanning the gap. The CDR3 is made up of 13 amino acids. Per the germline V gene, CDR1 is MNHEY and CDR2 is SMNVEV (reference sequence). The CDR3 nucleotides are TGTGCCAGCAGTTCGGCAGGGATGGATACGCAGTATTTT. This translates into CASSSAGMDTQYF.

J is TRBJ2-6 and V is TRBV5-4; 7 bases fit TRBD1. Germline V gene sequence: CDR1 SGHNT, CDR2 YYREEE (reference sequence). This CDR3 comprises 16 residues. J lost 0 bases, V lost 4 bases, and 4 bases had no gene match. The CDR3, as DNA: TGTGCCAGCAGCACCGGGACAGTCTCTGGGGCCAACGTCCTGACTTTC. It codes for CASSTGTVSGANVLTF. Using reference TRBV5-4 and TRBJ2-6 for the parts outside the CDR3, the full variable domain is ETGVTQSPTHLIKTRGQQVTLRCSSQSGHNTVSWYQQALGQGPQFIFQYYREEENGRGNFPPRFSGLQFPNYSSELNVNALELDDSALYLCASSTGTVSGANVLTFGAGSRLTVL.

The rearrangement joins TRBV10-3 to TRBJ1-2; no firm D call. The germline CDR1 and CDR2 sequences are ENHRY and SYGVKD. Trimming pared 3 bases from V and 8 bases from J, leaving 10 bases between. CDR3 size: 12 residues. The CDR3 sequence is CAISENFSGYTF. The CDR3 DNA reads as TGTGCCATCAGTGAAAACTTTAGCGGCTACACCTTC.

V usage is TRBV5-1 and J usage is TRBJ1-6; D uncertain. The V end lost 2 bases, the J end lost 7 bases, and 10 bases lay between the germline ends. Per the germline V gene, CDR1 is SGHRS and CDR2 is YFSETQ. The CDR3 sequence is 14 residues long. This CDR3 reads CASSFGQENSPLHF. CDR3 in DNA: TGCGCCAGCAGCTTCGGTCAGGAAAATTCACCCCTCCACTTT. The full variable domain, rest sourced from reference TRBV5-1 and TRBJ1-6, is KAGVTQTPRYLIKTRGQQVTLSCSPISGHRSVSWYQQTPGQGLQFLFEYFSETQRNKGNFPGRFSGRQFSNSRSEMNVSTLELGDSALYLCASSFGQENSPLHFGNGTRLTVT.

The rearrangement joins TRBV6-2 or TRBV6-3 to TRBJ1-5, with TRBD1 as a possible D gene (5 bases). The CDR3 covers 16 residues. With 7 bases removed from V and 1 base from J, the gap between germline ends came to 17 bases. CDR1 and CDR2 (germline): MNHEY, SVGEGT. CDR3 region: CASTPTSGGSNQPQHF. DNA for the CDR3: TGTGCCAGCACCCCAACTAGTGGGGGGAGCAATCAGCCCCAGCATTTT.

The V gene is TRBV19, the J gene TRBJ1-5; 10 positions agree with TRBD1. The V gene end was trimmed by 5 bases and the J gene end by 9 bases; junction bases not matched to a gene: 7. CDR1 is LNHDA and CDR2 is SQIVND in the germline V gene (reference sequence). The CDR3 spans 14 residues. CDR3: CASSLDRGPGPQHF. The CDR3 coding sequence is TGTGCCAGTAGTCTCGACAGGGGGCCGGGGCCCCAGCATTTT.

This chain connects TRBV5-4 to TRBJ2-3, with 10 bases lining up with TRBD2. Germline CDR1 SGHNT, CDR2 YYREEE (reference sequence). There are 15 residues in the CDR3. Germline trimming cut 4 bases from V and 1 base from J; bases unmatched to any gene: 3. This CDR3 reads CASSIAGGGTDTQYF. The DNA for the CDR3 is TGTGCCAGCAGCATAGCGGGGGGCGGCACAGATACGCAGTATTTT.

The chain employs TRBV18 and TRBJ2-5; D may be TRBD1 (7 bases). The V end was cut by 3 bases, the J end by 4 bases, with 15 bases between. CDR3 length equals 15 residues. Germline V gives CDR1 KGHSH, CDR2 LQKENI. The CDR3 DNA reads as TGTGCCAGCTCACCCCGCAGGGGGGACGGAGAGACCCAGTACTTC. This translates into CASSPRRGDGETQYF.

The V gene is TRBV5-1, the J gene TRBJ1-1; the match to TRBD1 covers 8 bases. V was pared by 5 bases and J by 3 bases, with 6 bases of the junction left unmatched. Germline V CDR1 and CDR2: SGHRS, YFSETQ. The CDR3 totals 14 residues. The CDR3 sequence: CASSLTGAYTEAFF. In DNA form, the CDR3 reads TGCGCCAGCAGTTTGACAGGGGCCTACACTGAAGCTTTCTTT.

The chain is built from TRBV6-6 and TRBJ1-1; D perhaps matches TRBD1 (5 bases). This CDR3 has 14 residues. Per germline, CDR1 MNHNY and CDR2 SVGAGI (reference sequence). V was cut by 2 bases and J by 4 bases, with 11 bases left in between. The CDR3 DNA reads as TGTGCCAGCAGTTACCAGGGCTCAGGCACTGAAGCTTTCTTT. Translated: CASSYQGSGTEAFF.

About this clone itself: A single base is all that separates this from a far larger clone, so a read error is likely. The CDR3 protein is CASSPQGGTEAFF. The CDR3 region has the DNA TGTGCCAGCAGCCCACAGGGGGGCACTGAAGCTTTCTTT. The genes are TRBV5-8 and TRBJ1-1; 8 nucleotides match TRBD1. CDR3 size: 13 residues. Losses at the gene ends were 4 bases for V and 4 bases for J; bases not matched to a gene: 3. CDR1 is SGHTS, CDR2 YDEGEE, per germline.